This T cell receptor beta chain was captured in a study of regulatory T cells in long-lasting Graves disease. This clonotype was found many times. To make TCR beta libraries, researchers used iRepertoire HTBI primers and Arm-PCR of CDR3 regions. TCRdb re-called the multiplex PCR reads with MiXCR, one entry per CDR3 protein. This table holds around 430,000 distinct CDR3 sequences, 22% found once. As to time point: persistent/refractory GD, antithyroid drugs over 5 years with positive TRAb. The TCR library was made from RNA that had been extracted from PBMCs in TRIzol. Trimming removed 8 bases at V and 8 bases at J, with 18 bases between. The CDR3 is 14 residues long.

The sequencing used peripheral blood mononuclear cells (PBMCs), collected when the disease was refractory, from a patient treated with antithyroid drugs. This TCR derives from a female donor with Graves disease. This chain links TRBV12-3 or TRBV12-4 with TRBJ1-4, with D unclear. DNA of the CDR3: TGTGCCAGCCTCCTAAGGAGGGCGGGAGAAAAACTGTTTTTT. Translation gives CASLLRRAGEKLFF.